The 10 T cell receptor beta chains in this list originate from one sample, sequenced in a study of tumor-infiltrating lymphocytes in primary liver carcinoma (dated by TCRdb to about 2017). Blood RNA was extracted from unsorted whole blood with TRIzol reagent; germline DNA came from the DNeasy Blood & Tissue kit. Sequencing was carried out with an Illumina HiSeq 2500. Using a constant-region primer and ProtoScript II reverse transcriptase, TCRbeta-specific cDNA was reverse-transcribed from roughly 460 ng total RNA. TCRbeta libraries were built with three nested multiplex PCR rounds, a slightly modified ARM-PCR procedure. Multiplex TRBV1-TRBV30 forward primers and a Cbeta reverse primer were used in the first two PCR rounds, each of which was run for approximately 9 cycles. In TCRdb, the public reads were trimmed at Q25 with fastp and aligned with MiXCR, with productive beta chains retained. One record per CDR3 amino acid sequence lists the most common genes and DNA. A total of 300,000 to 350,000 distinct CDR3 sequences appear in this sample, roughly three fifths of them only once. The top ten clonotypes cover more than 15% of the sample.

Material: peripheral blood. These receptors were taken from a woman aged 25-40 years with primary liver carcinoma and hepatitis B virus infection.

The V and J genes are TRBV6-2 or TRBV6-3 and TRBJ1-5, with D uncertain. Trimming stripped 6 bases from V and 4 bases from J, with 16 bases between. Looked up from germline, CDR1 is MNHEY and CDR2 is SVGEGT. The CDR3 spans 15 residues. DNA of the CDR3: TGTGCCAGCAGCTACGCTATGGCGGTTAATCAGCCCCAGCATTTT. Translation gives CASSYAMAVNQPQHF.

This clonotype was observed a few times. A single base separates this from a much larger clone, so it may be a read error. This sequence joins TRBV6-6 and TRBJ1-4, with D perhaps TRBD1 (6 bases). Germline CDR1 reads MNHNY; CDR2 reads SVGAGI (reference sequence). This CDR3 comprises 16 residues. V lost 7 bases and J lost 4, with 19 bases in between. The CDR3 protein is CASTKMNGQLNEKLFF. In DNA, the CDR3 is TGTGCCAGCACCAAAATGAATGGACAGCTTAATGAAAAACTGTTTTTT.

In this sample, this clonotype turned up many times. The V call is TRBV29-1, the J call TRBJ2-7; D uncertain. CDR3 length: 11 residues. Germline V CDR1 and CDR2: SQVTM, ANQGSEA. With 6 bases removed from V and 3 bases from J, the gap between germline ends came to 9 bases. The CDR3 is CSVEQNYEQYF. Written as DNA, the CDR3 is TGCAGCGTGGAACAGAACTACGAGCAGTACTTC.

There are a few counts of this clonotype. CDR3 sequence (DNA): TGTGCCAGCCAACTGGGACAGGGATCGGGCAATTCACCCCTCCACTTT. This codes for CASQLGQGSGNSPLHF. The chain links TRBV5-4 to TRBJ1-6; 9 positions match TRBD1. The CDR3 loop spans 16 amino acids. CDR1 is SGHNT, CDR2 YYREEE, per germline (reference sequence). V lost 7 bases to trimming and J lost 7 bases; unmatched junction nucleotides: 12. The full variable domain, with the rest looked up from reference TRBV5-4 and TRBJ1-6, is ETGVTQSPTHLIKTRGQQVTLRCSSQSGHNTVSWYQQALGQGPQFIFQYYREEENGRGNFPPRFSGLQFPNYSSELNVNALELDDSALYLCASQLGQGSGNSPLHFGNGTRLTVT.

At least ten counts were recorded for this clonotype. The rearrangement links TRBV11-2 to TRBJ2-5; no reliable D call. With 5 bases removed from V and 3 bases from J, the gap between germline ends came to 13 bases. In germline, CDR1 is SGHAT, CDR2 FQNNGV. The CDR3 runs to 14 residues. CDR3 loop: CASSKQWGKETQYF. The CDR3 DNA sequence: TGTGCCAGCAGCAAGCAGTGGGGAAAAGAGACCCAGTACTTC.

This clonotype was seen only once. CDR3 coding DNA: TGCGCCAGTAGATCAACAACTAGTTCTGGAAACACCATATATTTT. Amino acid sequence: CASRSTTSSGNTIYF. The chain couples TRBV4-1 to TRBJ1-3; no firm D call. Per germline, CDR1 MGHRA and CDR2 YSYEKL. The CDR3 is made up of 15 amino acids. The V end was cut by 9 bases, the J end by 1 base, with 16 bases between.

V and J are TRBV6-1 and TRBJ1-5; D is possibly TRBD1 (5 bases). V shed 4 bases and J shed 1 base, with 11 bases lying between them. Germline V CDR1 and CDR2: MNHNS, SASEGT. This CDR3 has 15 amino acids. The CDR3 loop reads CASSGGERSNQPQHF. CDR3 DNA: TGTGCCAGCAGTGGGGGGGAAAGGAGCAATCAGCCCCAGCATTTT.

This chain links TRBV11-3 with TRBJ1-5; D remains unclear. The CDR3 is 13 residues long. With 7 bases removed from V and 4 bases from J, the gap between germline ends came to 11 bases. Germline V lookup: CDR1 SGHNT, CDR2 YENEEA. The CDR3 nucleotides are TGTGCCAGCAACCCAGGCGGGAATCAGCCCCAGCATTTT. As protein: CASNPGGNQPQHF.

In its sample, this clonotype was seen many times. The V call is TRBV12-3 or TRBV12-4, the J call TRBJ1-5; D uncertain. V was cut by 6 bases and J by 6 bases, with 9 bases left in between. This CDR3 spans 12 amino acids. CDR3 DNA: TGTGCCAGCAGCCCCGGAGTTCAGCCCCAGCATTTT. Encoded protein: CASSPGVQPQHF.

Turning to this clonotype: A much larger clone differs from this one at a single base, so this may be a read error. The rearrangement links TRBV4-2 to TRBJ1-5, with no clear D. The CDR3 extends over 14 amino acids. Per the germline V gene, CDR1 is LGHNA and CDR2 is YNFKEQ. CDR3 region: CASSVDGMNLPQHF. CDR3 coding DNA: TGTGCCAGCAGTGTGGACGGAATGAATCTGCCCCAGCATTTT.